A selection of T cell receptor beta chains follows, all from one sample in a study of shared clonotypes between healthy human individuals. Repertoires were generated with immunoSEQ multiplex PCR, while TCRdb's copy carries only in-frame clones and drops some. This sample has 2.3 million or so clones; more than 80% occur once, and the top ten carry around 0.4%. The sequencing sample was made of naive CD4+ T cells from PBMCs. The receptors were sampled from a man aged 18 to 29 in good health. Some clones in this sample may be carry-over from other donors' samples. Each CDR3 is given with its conserved first and last residue. D genes are given only for firm matches.

j_call,v_call,d_call,cdr3_aa
TRBJ1-3,TRBV7-2,TRBD1,CASSSDRGWDTIYF
TRBJ2-7,TRBV7-9,NA,CASSPGAGPYEQYF
TRBJ2-2,TRBV19,TRBD2,CASSIVPWTSGRARTGELFF
TRBJ2-5,TRBV18,NA,CASSTETQYF
TRBJ2-1,TRBV7-3,NA,CASSLGSRPGHYNEQFF
TRBJ2-3,TRBV29-1,NA,CSVDPRRADGTDTQYF
TRBJ1-2,TRBV6-5,TRBD1,CASSYSQGAGGYTF
TRBJ2-1,TRBV6-5,NA,CASRKIKQFF
TRBJ2-7,TRBV5-8,TRBD1,CASSYYSGDSLSYEQYF
TRBJ1-5,TRBV23-1,TRBD1,CASSHLQGASGQPQHF